Listed below are T cell receptor beta chains from one sample, sequenced in a study of blood T cells in healthy people across ages. MiXCR, run by TCRdb on the 5' RACE reads, gives a single entry per CDR3 protein. The data hold about 680,000 distinct CDR3 sequences, with 45% to 50% observed a single time. The sequenced sample consisted of blood. The receptors were gathered from a woman aged 55-70 years in good health. Both conserved end residues are part of each CDR3. Fields, in order: CDR3 DNA, CDR3 protein, J gene, V gene, D gene, clone size. A D gene is named only where the DNA matches it firmly. Clone size is stated in some rows and not others, as once, few, many or a class when expanded.

DNA: TGTGCCAGCAGCCTATCGACAGGGTTCGAGCAGTACTTC; CDR3: CASSLSTGFEQYF; J: TRBJ2-7; V: TRBV7-9; D: TRBD1; size: few
DNA: TGTGCCGCGGGGGGAAACACTGAAGCTTTCTTT; CDR3: CAAGGNTEAFF; J: TRBJ1-1; V: TRBV6-5; D: .; size: .
DNA: TGCAGTGCGGACCCGGGACAGGGGAACAATGAGCAGTACTTC; CDR3: CSADPGQGNNEQYF; J: TRBJ2-7; V: TRBV20-1; D: TRBD1; size: .
DNA: TGTGCCAGCAGCAGCAAAAAGAGTCTAGCCAAAAACATTCAGTACTTC; CDR3: CASSSKKSLAKNIQYF; J: TRBJ2-4; V: TRBV7-2; D: .; size: few
DNA: TGCAGTGCCGGGGGGTTGGATGGCTACACCTTC; CDR3: CSAGGLDGYTF; J: TRBJ1-2; V: TRBV20-1; D: .; size: .
DNA: TGTGCCAGCAGTTCGGGACAGAGCCTTAATGAAAAACTGTTTTTT; CDR3: CASSSGQSLNEKLFF; J: TRBJ1-4; V: TRBV28; D: TRBD1; size: .
DNA: TGTGCCAGCAGCTTAGCCCAGAAGGGCGTGCAGTACTTC; CDR3: CASSLAQKGVQYF; J: TRBJ2-7; V: TRBV7-6; D: .; size: .
DNA: TGTGCCAGCAGCGCCGACAGGGGGCGATCTGAGCAGTTCTTC; CDR3: CASSADRGRSEQFF; J: TRBJ2-1; V: TRBV7-8; D: TRBD1; size: .
DNA: TGTGCCACCAGTGGGGATCAGCCCCAGCATTTT; CDR3: CATSGDQPQHF; J: TRBJ1-5; V: TRBV24-1; D: .; size: .
DNA: TGTGCCAGCACCTTCCGGGCGGGAGCCTACGAGCAGTACTTC; CDR3: CASTFRAGAYEQYF; J: TRBJ2-7; V: TRBV12-3/TRBV12-4; D: TRBD2; size: few
DNA: TGTGCCAGCAGCTCTACACTAGCGGGAGCAGAGACCCAGTACTTC; CDR3: CASSSTLAGAETQYF; J: TRBJ2-5; V: TRBV7-7; D: TRBD2; size: few
DNA: TGTGCCAGCAGCTCCTTAAATGGGGGAGAGACCCAGTACTTC; CDR3: CASSSLNGGETQYF; J: TRBJ2-5; V: TRBV9; D: .; size: .
DNA: TGCAGTGCTAGAGATAAGATCCTAGCGGGAGCTAGGGAGCAGTACTTC; CDR3: CSARDKILAGAREQYF; J: TRBJ2-5; V: TRBV20-1; D: TRBD2; size: .
DNA: TGCGCCAGCAGCCAAGATGTTAGGAGGCCGGAGGTTTATGAGCAGTTCTTC; CDR3: CASSQDVRRPEVYEQFF; J: TRBJ2-1; V: TRBV4-3; D: .; size: .
DNA: TGTGCCAGCAGCCCGCAGGGGGCCCTAGGGGGCTACACCTTC; CDR3: CASSPQGALGGYTF; J: TRBJ1-2; V: TRBV7-2; D: TRBD1; size: .
DNA: TGTGCCAGCAGCTTGGCGACAGGAGGAAATGAAAAACTGTTTTTT; CDR3: CASSLATGGNEKLFF; J: TRBJ1-4; V: TRBV5-6; D: .; size: .
DNA: TGTGCCAGCAGCCTTCAGGGACCTCAGGGCTACACCTTC; CDR3: CASSLQGPQGYTF; J: TRBJ1-2; V: TRBV12-3/TRBV12-4; D: .; size: .
DNA: TGTGCCAGCAGCGTCGAGGACGTCCGCTATGGCTACACCTTC; CDR3: CASSVEDVRYGYTF; J: TRBJ1-2; V: TRBV9; D: .; size: few
DNA: TGTGCCAGCAGCTTATCCCGTACCGCAGTTTACAATGAGCAGTTCTTC; CDR3: CASSLSRTAVYNEQFF; J: TRBJ2-1; V: TRBV11-2; D: .; size: few
DNA: TGTGCCAGCAGTTCCTCGACAGGGCGACCCTCCTACAATGAGCAGTACTTC; CDR3: CASSSSTGRPSYNEQYF; J: TRBJ2-7; V: TRBV6-2/TRBV6-3; D: TRBD1; size: .
DNA: TGTGCCAGCAGCCGCTGGTTAGAGACCCAGTACTTC; CDR3: CASSRWLETQYF; J: TRBJ2-5; V: TRBV28; D: .; size: .
DNA: TGTGCCAGCAGCCTACGGATGGGCGAACAGCCCCAGCATTTT; CDR3: CASSLRMGEQPQHF; J: TRBJ1-5; V: TRBV7-2; D: .; size: .
DNA: TGCAGTGCTAGTCAACCATCTCGTGAGCAGTACTTC; CDR3: CSASQPSREQYF; J: TRBJ2-5; V: TRBV20-1; D: .; size: few
DNA: TGTGCCAGCAGCGTAGGGGACACCACCTACGAGCAGTACTTC; CDR3: CASSVGDTTYEQYF; J: TRBJ2-7; V: TRBV9; D: .; size: .
DNA: TGCGCCAGCAGCCTAGCCGGTCCAGCCATGGGAAACACCATATATTTT; CDR3: CASSLAGPAMGNTIYF; J: TRBJ1-3; V: TRBV5-1; D: .; size: .
DNA: TGTGCCAGCAGCTTAATTGGGGGGACAGGAGAGGGTGAGCAGTTCTTC; CDR3: CASSLIGGTGEGEQFF; J: TRBJ2-1; V: TRBV7-3; D: TRBD1; size: .
DNA: TGCGCCAGCAGCCAAGAAGTGAACACTGAAGCTTTCTTT; CDR3: CASSQEVNTEAFF; J: TRBJ1-1; V: TRBV4-3; D: .; size: .
DNA: TGTGCCATCAGGGACACGGACAGAACCCAAGAGACCCAGTACTTC; CDR3: CAIRDTDRTQETQYF; J: TRBJ2-5; V: TRBV10-3; D: .; size: .
DNA: TGTGCCAGCAGCACCCTACTAGCGACCAACCACAATGAGCAGTTCTTC; CDR3: CASSTLLATNHNEQFF; J: TRBJ2-1; V: TRBV12-3/TRBV12-4; D: TRBD2; size: .
DNA: TGTGCCAGCAGCTTAACGGGTCAGGGAGGGAACATTCAGTACTTC; CDR3: CASSLTGQGGNIQYF; J: TRBJ2-4; V: TRBV7-3; D: TRBD2; size: .
DNA: TGTGCCTGTACGGACAGTTTCGCCTATGGCTACACCTTC; CDR3: CACTDSFAYGYTF; J: TRBJ1-2; V: TRBV30; D: .; size: .
DNA: TGTGCCAGCAGCCCGCCTCCGGGCCCCCCCACCCCAGATACGCAGTATTTT; CDR3: CASSPPPGPPTPDTQYF; J: TRBJ2-3; V: TRBV7-8; D: .; size: .
DNA: TGCAGTGCCCAAGGACTAGCGAAGTTTAATGAGCAGTTCTTC; CDR3: CSAQGLAKFNEQFF; J: TRBJ2-1; V: TRBV20-1; D: TRBD2; size: .
DNA: TGCGCCAGCACCCAACAGGGAATCGATGAGCAGTTCTTC; CDR3: CASTQQGIDEQFF; J: TRBJ2-1; V: TRBV5-1; D: .; size: .
DNA: TGCAGTGGGCCCCGACTCACGGATACGCAGTATTTT; CDR3: CSGPRLTDTQYF; J: TRBJ2-3; V: TRBV20-1; D: .; size: .
DNA: TGTGCCAGCAGCGTAGGTAGGGGTCCCTATGGCTACACCTTC; CDR3: CASSVGRGPYGYTF; J: TRBJ1-2; V: TRBV9; D: .; size: few
DNA: TGTGCCATCAGTGAGCCCGGGACTATTGCCAACGAGCAGTACTTC; CDR3: CAISEPGTIANEQYF; J: TRBJ2-7; V: TRBV10-3; D: TRBD2; size: .
DNA: TGTGCCAGCAGCTCCTACGGACTCGGAGATACGCAGTATTTT; CDR3: CASSSYGLGDTQYF; J: TRBJ2-3; V: TRBV5-4; D: .; size: few
DNA: TGCAGCGTTGAAGATCGAACAGGGTCCAACAAGCAGTACTTC; CDR3: CSVEDRTGSNKQYF; J: TRBJ2-7; V: TRBV29-1; D: .; size: .